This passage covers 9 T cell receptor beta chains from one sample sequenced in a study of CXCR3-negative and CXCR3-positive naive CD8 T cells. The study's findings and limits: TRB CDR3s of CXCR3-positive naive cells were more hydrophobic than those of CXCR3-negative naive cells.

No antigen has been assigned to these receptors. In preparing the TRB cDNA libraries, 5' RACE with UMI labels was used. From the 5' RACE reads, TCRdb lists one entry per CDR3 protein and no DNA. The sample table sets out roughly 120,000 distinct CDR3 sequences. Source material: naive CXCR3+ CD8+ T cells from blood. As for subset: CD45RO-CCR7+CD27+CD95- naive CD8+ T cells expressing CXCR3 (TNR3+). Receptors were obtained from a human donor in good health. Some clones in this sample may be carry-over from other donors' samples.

This chain's CDR3 is CASSSSQEETQYF. V usage is TRBV7-2 and J usage is TRBJ2-5; TCRdb outputs TRBD1, but without DNA this stays unchecked. Germline-derived CDR1 and CDR2 are SGHTA and FQGNSA. There are 13 residues in the CDR3.

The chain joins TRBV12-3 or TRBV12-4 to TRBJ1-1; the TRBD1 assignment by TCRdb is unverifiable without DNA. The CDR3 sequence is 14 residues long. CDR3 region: CASSDTGTVGEAFF.

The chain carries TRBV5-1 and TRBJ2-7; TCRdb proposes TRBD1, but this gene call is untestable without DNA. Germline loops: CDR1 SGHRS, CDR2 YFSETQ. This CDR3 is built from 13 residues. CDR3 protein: CASSLVPTGEQYF.

CDR3 sequence reads: CSARGLANSYEQYF. The chain recombines TRBV20-1 with TRBJ2-7; the D gene TCRdb calls, TRBD2, cannot be checked with no DNA. This CDR3 has 14 amino acids. The germline gives CDR1 DFQATT, CDR2 SNEGSKA (reference sequence).

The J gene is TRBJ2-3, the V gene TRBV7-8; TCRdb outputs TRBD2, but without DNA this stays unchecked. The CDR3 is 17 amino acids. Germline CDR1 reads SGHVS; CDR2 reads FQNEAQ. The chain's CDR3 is CASSLGVAGGVTDTQYF. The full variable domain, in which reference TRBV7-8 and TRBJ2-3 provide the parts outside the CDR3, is GAGVSQSPRYKVAKRGQDVALRCDPISGHVSLFWYQQALGQGPEFLTYFQNEAQLDKSGLPSDRFFAERPEGSVSTLKIQRTQQEDSAVYLCASSLGVAGGVTDTQYFGPGTRLTVL.

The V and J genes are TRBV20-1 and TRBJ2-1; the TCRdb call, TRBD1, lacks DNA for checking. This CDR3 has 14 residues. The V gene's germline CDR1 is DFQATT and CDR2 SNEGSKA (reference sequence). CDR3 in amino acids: CSARDRGDSNEQFF.

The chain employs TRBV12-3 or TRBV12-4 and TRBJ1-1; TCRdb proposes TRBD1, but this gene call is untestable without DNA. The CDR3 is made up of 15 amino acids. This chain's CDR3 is CASSLGQGSFAEAFF.

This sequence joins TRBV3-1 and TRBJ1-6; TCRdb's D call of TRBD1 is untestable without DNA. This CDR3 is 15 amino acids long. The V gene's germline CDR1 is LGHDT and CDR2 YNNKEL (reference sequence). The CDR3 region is CASSQADRLSSPLHF.

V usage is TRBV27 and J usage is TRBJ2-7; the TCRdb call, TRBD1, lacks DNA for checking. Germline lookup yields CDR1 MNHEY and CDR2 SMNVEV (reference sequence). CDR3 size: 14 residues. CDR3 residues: CASSPRQRGYEQYF.